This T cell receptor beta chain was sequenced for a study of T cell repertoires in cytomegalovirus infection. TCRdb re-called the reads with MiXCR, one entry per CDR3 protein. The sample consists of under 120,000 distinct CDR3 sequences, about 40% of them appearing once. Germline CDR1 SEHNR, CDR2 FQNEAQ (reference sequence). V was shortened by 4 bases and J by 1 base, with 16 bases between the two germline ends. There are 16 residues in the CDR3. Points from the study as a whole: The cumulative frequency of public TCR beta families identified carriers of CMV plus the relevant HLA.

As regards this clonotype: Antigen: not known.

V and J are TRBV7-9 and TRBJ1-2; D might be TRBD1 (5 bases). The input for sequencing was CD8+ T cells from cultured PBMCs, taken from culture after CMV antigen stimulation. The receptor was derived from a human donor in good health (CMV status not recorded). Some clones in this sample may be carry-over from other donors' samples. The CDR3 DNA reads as TGTGCCAGCAGCTGGGGACTGGCTCAGATTAACTATGGCTACACCTTC. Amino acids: CASSWGLAQINYGYTF.